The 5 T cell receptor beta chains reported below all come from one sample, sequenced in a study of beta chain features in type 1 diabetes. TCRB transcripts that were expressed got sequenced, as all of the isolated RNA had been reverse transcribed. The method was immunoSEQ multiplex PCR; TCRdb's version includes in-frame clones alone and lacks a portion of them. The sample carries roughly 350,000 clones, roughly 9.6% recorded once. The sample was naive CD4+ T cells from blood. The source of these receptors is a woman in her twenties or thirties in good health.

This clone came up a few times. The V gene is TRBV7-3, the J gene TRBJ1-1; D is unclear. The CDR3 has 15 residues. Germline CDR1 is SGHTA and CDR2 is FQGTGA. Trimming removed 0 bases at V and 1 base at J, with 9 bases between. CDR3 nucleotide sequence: TGTGCCAGCAGCTTAACTGGGCAGCCGAACACTGAAGCTTTCTTT. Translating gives CASSLTGQPNTEAFF.

CDR3 coding DNA: TGTGCCAGCAGTTCTCGTGGGCAGGGGTACGGAGAAAAACTGTTTTTT. As protein: CASSSRGQGYGEKLFF. The chain is built from TRBV27 and TRBJ1-4; weak D call: TRBD1 (6 bases). The germline V gene has CDR1 MNHEY and CDR2 SMNVEV (reference sequence). V dropped 4 bases and J dropped 8 bases, with 20 bases sitting between them. CDR3 length equals 16 residues.

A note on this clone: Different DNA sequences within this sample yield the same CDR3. CDR3 sequence (DNA): TGTGCCAGCAGCCCGACAGGCCTGCAAGAGACCCAGTACTTC. Translation: CASSPTGLQETQYF. The V call is TRBV7-2, the J call TRBJ2-5, with D possibly matching TRBD1 (6 bases). Looked up from germline, CDR1 is SGHTA and CDR2 is FQGNSA. The germline V and J ends were trimmed by 5 bases and 2 bases, with 12 bases remaining between them. The CDR3 is 14 residues long.

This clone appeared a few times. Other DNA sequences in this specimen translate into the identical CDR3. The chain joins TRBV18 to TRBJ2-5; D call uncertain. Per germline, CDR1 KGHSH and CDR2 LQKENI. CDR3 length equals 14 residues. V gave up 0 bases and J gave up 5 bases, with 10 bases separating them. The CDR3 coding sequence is TGTGCCAGCTCACCACCGGCAGGAAGGGAGACCCAGTACTTC. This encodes CASSPPAGRETQYF.

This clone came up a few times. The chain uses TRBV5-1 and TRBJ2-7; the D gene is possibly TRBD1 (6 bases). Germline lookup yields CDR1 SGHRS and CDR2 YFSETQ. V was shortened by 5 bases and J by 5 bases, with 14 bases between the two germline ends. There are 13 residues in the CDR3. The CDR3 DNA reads TGCGCCAGCAGACGGGCAGGGGAGAACGAGCAGTACTTC. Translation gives CASRRAGENEQYF.